This passage covers 27 T cell receptor beta chains from one sample sequenced in a study of shared clonotypes between healthy human individuals. TCRdb's table, derived via immunoSEQ multiplex PCR, lists solely in-frame clones and lacks some. The sample holds approximately 740,000 clones; 74% are singletons and the top ten take about 1.7%. Sequencing was performed on memory CD4+ T cells sorted from blood. The sample's subset: CD45RA-negative fraction. The receptors here all came from a woman in her 30s in good health.

As regards this clone: Other DNA variants within this sample encode the same CDR3. The chain links TRBV7-9 to TRBJ1-5, with D possibly being TRBD1 (5 bases). The V end was cut by 1 base, the J end by 7 bases, with 11 bases between. This CDR3 has 14 amino acids. Germline CDR1 is SEHNR and CDR2 is FQNEAQ (reference sequence). The CDR3 bases are TGTGCCAGCAGCTTAGGAAGGGGCGACCAGCCCCAGCATTTT. Translated, it gives CASSLGRGDQPQHF.

The J gene is TRBJ2-2, the V gene TRBV11-2; unclear D gene. V was shortened by 2 bases and J by 0 bases, with 10 bases between the two germline ends. Germline values: CDR1 SGHAT, CDR2 FQNNGV. This CDR3 is built from 16 residues. For the CDR3, the DNA is TGTGCCAGCAGCTTATCGAGACACACGAACACCGGGGAGCTGTTTTTT. Translation: CASSLSRHTNTGELFF. The full variable domain, in which reference TRBV11-2 and TRBJ2-2 provide the parts outside the CDR3, is EAGVAQSPRYKIIEKRQSVAFWCNPISGHATLYWYQQILGQGPKLLIQFQNNGVVDDSQLPKDRFSAERLKGVDSTLKIQPAKLEDSAVYLCASSLSRHTNTGELFFGEGSRLTVL.

This clone was seen only once. This sequence joins TRBV18 and TRBJ1-2, with no clear D. V lost 2 bases to trimming and J lost 4 bases, with 11 bases between them. Germline CDR1 is KGHSH and CDR2 is LQKENI. The CDR3 length is 14 residues. DNA for the CDR3: TGTGCCAGCTCACCATATCCTTCACCCTATGGCTACACCTTC. It codes for CASSPYPSPYGYTF.

This clone was observed a handful of times. The rearrangement uses TRBV10-3 and TRBJ2-7, with D uncertain. Trimming cost V 6 bases and J 4 bases, with 13 bases left between them. Germline V gives CDR1 ENHRY, CDR2 SYGVKD. The CDR3 is 13 residues long. The CDR3 region is CAISSSSAYEQYF. The CDR3 DNA reads as TGTGCCATCAGCAGCTCCTCCGCGTACGAGCAGTACTTC.

The chain uses TRBV6-1 and TRBJ2-2, with 11 positions matching TRBD1. With 7 bases clipped from V and 5 bases from J, the junction kept 6 bases outside the gene matches. The CDR3 has 15 amino acids. The germline gives CDR1 MNHNS, CDR2 SASEGT. The CDR3 bases are TGTGCCAGCACTATGGACAGGGGGCTAACCGGGGAGCTGTTTTTT. Amino acid sequence: CASTMDRGLTGELFF.

This chain uses TRBV4-1 with TRBJ2-7; 7 bases fit TRBD2. Germline assignment: CDR1 MGHRA and CDR2 YSYEKL. This CDR3 region has 17 residues. V lost 3 bases, J lost 2 bases, and 13 bases stayed unmatched. The DNA for the CDR3 is TGCGCCAGCAGCCACCGATCCGGACTAGTGAGGACCTACGAGCAGTACTTC. Translation: CASSHRSGLVRTYEQYF.

In DNA form, the CDR3 reads TGTGCCAGCAGTGAAGTCCGGACAGGGTTGAACATTCAGTACTTC. It specifies CASSEVRTGLNIQYF. The V and J genes are TRBV6-1 and TRBJ2-4; 8 positions agree with TRBD1. The CDR3 is made up of 15 amino acids. V gave up 1 base and J gave up 7 bases; unmatched junction bases: 6. CDR1 is MNHNS and CDR2 is SASEGT in the germline V gene.

The chain links TRBV10-1 to TRBJ2-7, with 7 bases identical to TRBD2. Germline V gene sequence: CDR1 WNHNN, CDR2 SYGVQD (reference sequence). CDR3 length: 17 amino acids. With V trimmed by 0 bases and J by 4 bases, 12 bases remained unmatched. The CDR3 region has the DNA TGCGCCAGCAGTGAGTCCGGGTTTGGCGGGAGTAATTACGAGCAGTACTTC. Encoded protein: CASSESGFGGSNYEQYF.

This clone turned up a few times. The chain uses TRBV28 and TRBJ1-2; perhaps TRBD1 as D (6 bases). V lost 3 bases to trimming and J lost 7 bases, with 12 bases between them. CDR3 length: 13 amino acids. CDR1 and CDR2 (germline): MDHEN, SYDVKM. CDR3 region: CASSLPAGAGYTF. The CDR3 coding sequence is TGTGCCAGCAGTTTGCCAGCGGGGGCTGGCTACACCTTC.

The chain employs TRBV5-1 and TRBJ2-1; the D gene is possibly TRBD2 (6 bases). The CDR3 is 16 amino acids. Germline V gene sequence: CDR1 SGHRS, CDR2 YFSETQ. With 0 bases removed from V and 0 bases from J, the gap between germline ends came to 10 bases. The CDR3 protein is CASSLGGISSYNEQFF. In nucleotides, the CDR3 is TGCGCCAGCAGCTTGGGCGGGATCAGCTCCTACAATGAGCAGTTCTTC. Full variable domain (outside the CDR3, taken from reference TRBV5-1 and TRBJ2-1): KAGVTQTPRYLIKTRGQQVTLSCSPISGHRSVSWYQQTPGQGLQFLFEYFSETQRNKGNFPGRFSGRQFSNSRSEMNVSTLELGDSALYLCASSLGGISSYNEQFFGPGTRLTVL.

This clone has a single count. The chain couples TRBV11-2 to TRBJ1-2, with D uncertain. From germline, CDR1 is SGHAT and CDR2 FQNNGV. V lost 0 bases to trimming and J lost 1 base, with 9 bases between them. The CDR3 sequence is 15 residues long. The CDR3 loop is CASSLDQVINYGYTF. For the CDR3, the DNA is TGTGCCAGCAGCTTAGATCAAGTGATTAACTATGGCTACACCTTC. Variable domain in full (rest from reference TRBV11-2 and TRBJ1-2): EAGVAQSPRYKIIEKRQSVAFWCNPISGHATLYWYQQILGQGPKLLIQFQNNGVVDDSQLPKDRFSAERLKGVDSTLKIQPAKLEDSAVYLCASSLDQVINYGYTFGSGTRLTVV.

This chain uses TRBV9 with TRBJ1-1; TRBD1 might be the D (5 bases). The CDR3 totals 14 residues. V was pared by 2 bases and J by 4 bases, with 12 bases between. Germline V CDR1 and CDR2: SGDLS, YYNGEE. The CDR3 here is CASSVGAVSTEAFF. In nucleotides, the CDR3 is TGTGCCAGCAGCGTTGGGGCTGTAAGCACTGAAGCTTTCTTT.

Notes on this clone: At one end, the junction sequence differs from germline, possibly due to a read error. V gene TRBV5-1 combines with J gene TRBJ1-3; TRBD1 is a possible D gene (6 bases). The CDR3 extends over 12 amino acids. The germline gives CDR1 SGHRS, CDR2 YFSETQ. The CDR3 reads CASSLDGQFADF. The CDR3 DNA reads TGCGCCAGCAGCTTGGACGGACAGTTCGCGGATTTT.

This rearrangement joins TRBV6-1 to TRBJ2-2; no clear D gene. Trimming took 2 bases from V and 6 from J, leaving 4 bases between them. The CDR3 loop spans 12 amino acids. Germline V lookup: CDR1 MNHNS, CDR2 SASEGT. CDR3 bases: TGTGCCAGCAGTGAATTCCCCGGGGAGCTGTTTTTT. Its protein is CASSEFPGELFF.

This clone turned up a few times. The chain carries TRBV4-1 and TRBJ1-4; no clear D gene. CDR1 is MGHRA, CDR2 YSYEKL, per germline. The CDR3 runs 15 residues. Trimming took off 0 bases at V and 4 bases at J, with 9 bases between the two ends. CDR3 region: CASSQDGGFNEKLFF. In nucleotides, the CDR3 is TGCGCCAGCAGCCAAGATGGAGGGTTTAATGAAAAACTGTTTTTT.

This sequence joins TRBV6-6 and TRBJ2-5; possible D gene TRBD1, 6 bases. V gave up 4 bases and J gave up 5 bases, with 17 bases separating them. The germline CDR1 and CDR2 sequences are MNHNY and SVGAGI (reference sequence). This CDR3 is built from 15 residues. In DNA, the CDR3 is TGTGCCAGCAGTTTAAGGTTGGGGCAGGGGGAGACCCAGTACTTC. This encodes CASSLRLGQGETQYF.

V usage is TRBV2 and J usage is TRBJ2-1; 13 nucleotides match TRBD2. The CDR3 totals 15 residues. The germline CDR1 and CDR2 sequences are SNHLY and FYNNEI. The V and J ends lost 4 bases and 9 bases, in that order; junction bases with no gene match: 6. CDR3 coding DNA: TGTGCCAGCAGTGCTGGACTAGCGGGAGTAGGTGAGCAGTTCTTC. Its protein is CASSAGLAGVGEQFF.

This clone was seen only a few times. This chain joins TRBV2 and TRBJ1-4; 9 bases match TRBD1. This CDR3 is 14 amino acids long. The germline gives CDR1 SNHLY, CDR2 FYNNEI. J gave up 7 bases and V 6 bases, and 6 bases lay outside the gene matches. The CDR3 nucleotides are TGTGCCAGCAGGACACAGGGGGCAAGTGAAAAACTGTTTTTT. Amino acids: CASRTQGASEKLFF.

Points on this clone: At the DNA level, this CDR3 is encoded by other sequences in the same sample as well. V usage is TRBV10-1 and J usage is TRBJ2-1; 8 bases map to TRBD2. Germline V CDR1 and CDR2: WNHNN, SYGVQD (reference sequence). J gave up 4 bases and V 3 bases, and 5 bases lay outside the gene matches. This CDR3 is built from 15 residues. The CDR3 DNA reads as TGCGCCAGCAGTGACACTAGCGGACCTTACAATGAGCAGTTCTTC. Translation: CASSDTSGPYNEQFF.

The genes are TRBV5-1 and TRBJ1-1, with D maybe TRBD1 (5 bases). CDR3 length: 16 amino acids. The V gene's germline CDR1 is SGHRS and CDR2 YFSETQ. Trimming took off 3 bases at V and 3 bases at J, with 18 bases between the two ends. For the CDR3, the DNA is TGCGCCAGCAGCTCTGGGATAGGGGTTTGGGACACTGAAGCTTTCTTT. It encodes CASSSGIGVWDTEAFF.

The V call is TRBV5-6, the J call TRBJ2-5; 10 nucleotides line up with TRBD1. The J call is in doubt because the DNA end fits TRBJ2-7 better. The CDR3 is made up of 13 amino acids. The germline CDR1 and CDR2 sequences are SGHDT and YYEEEE. The CDR3 loop is CASSRQGAGEQYF. The CDR3 region has the DNA TGTGCCAGCAGCCGACAGGGGGCGGGCGAGCAGTACTTC.

The V and J genes are TRBV13 and TRBJ1-3, with TRBD1 identical over 9 bases. In germline, CDR1 is PRHDT, CDR2 FYEKMQ (reference sequence). The CDR3 covers 16 residues. The J segment lost 0 bases and the V segment lost 5 bases, leaving 5 bases of the junction unmatched. The DNA of the CDR3 is TGTGCCAGCAGCCTTGGGACAGGGCCCTCTGGAAACACCATATATTTT. Its translation: CASSLGTGPSGNTIYF.

This clone was found a few times. CDR3 nucleotides: TGTGCCAGCAGCTTGCCAGGAGCTAACTATGGCTACACCTTC. Translating gives CASSLPGANYGYTF. The rearrangement uses TRBV5-4 and TRBJ1-2; D is undetermined. Germline CDR1 is SGHNT and CDR2 is YYREEE (reference sequence). The CDR3 sequence is 14 residues long. V was shortened by 1 base and J by 0 bases, with 7 bases between the two germline ends.

The chain combines TRBV11-2 with TRBJ2-1, with D possibly matching TRBD2 (6 bases). Per the germline V gene, CDR1 is SGHAT and CDR2 is FQNNGV. V lost 5 bases and J 4 bases, leaving 12 bases between the germline ends. This CDR3 spans 14 amino acids. CDR3 DNA: TGTGCCAGCAGCCGGGATCGGGAGTACAATGAGCAGTTCTTC. Amino acids: CASSRDREYNEQFF.

This clone has just one count. The rearrangement uses TRBV2 and TRBJ2-1, with D uncertain. Trimming shortened V by 4 bases and J by 6 bases, and 7 bases separated the two germline ends. CDR1 is SNHLY and CDR2 is FYNNEI in the germline V gene. There are 12 residues in the CDR3. The chain's CDR3 is CASSAELNEQFF. CDR3 in DNA: TGTGCCAGCAGTGCGGAACTCAATGAGCAGTTCTTC.

The chain has TRBV28 and TRBJ1-2; D remains unclear. Deletions cut 5 bases from V and 2 bases from J, with 15 bases between. The germline gives CDR1 MDHEN, CDR2 SYDVKM. This CDR3 region has 15 residues. The CDR3 DNA follows: TGTGCCAGCAGTGGCGCCACGTCGAGAAACTATGGCTACACCTTC. Translation gives CASSGATSRNYGYTF.

V is TRBV27 and J is TRBJ1-5; D might be TRBD1 (6 bases). The CDR3 loop spans 14 amino acids. V was pared by 5 bases and J by 3 bases, with 11 bases between. CDR1 is MNHEY, CDR2 SMNVEV, per germline (reference sequence). As DNA, the CDR3 is TGTGCCAGCAGTCTCCGACAGGTCAATCAGCCCCAGCATTTT. Translation: CASSLRQVNQPQHF.